This T cell receptor beta chain was captured by sequencing in a study of blood T cells in healthy people across ages. Then a second PCR, running roughly 7 to 11 cycles, was carried out with a sample-barcoded 5' primer and a J-beta primer mix. One entry per CDR3 protein results from TCRdb running MiXCR on the 5' RACE reads. The sample shows about 650,000 distinct CDR3 sequences, roughly 32% of them seen only once. This clonotype was found many times. CDR1 DFQATT and CDR2 SNEGSKA come from the germline V gene (reference sequence). V gave up 6 bases and J gave up 9 bases, with 24 bases separating them. CDR3 length: 15 amino acids. Caucasian individuals from Russia who were healthy and aged about 6 to 90 acted as donors. It was about 9.4 milliliters of peripheral blood that were drawn from each donor.

The rearrangement uses TRBV20-1 and TRBJ1-5; D perhaps matches TRBD1 (5 bases). Sequenced material: blood. The TCR originated in an elderly woman in good health. The CDR3: CSASWQGPTWGPQHF. The CDR3, as DNA: TGCAGTGCCTCTTGGCAGGGTCCGACTTGGGGGCCCCAGCATTTT.